The T cell receptor beta chain described here comes from a study of blood T cell repertoires in COVID-19. Study details: Sample material is recorded as cDNA or gDNA derived from T cells, B-cell-depleted T cells, or PBMCs.

In the authors' methods: Counts of nucleated cells, estimated from reference gene primer amplification, were obtained. Repertoires were generated with immunoSEQ multiplex PCR, while TCRdb's copy carries only in-frame clones and drops some. V and J calls and clone size follow that table, whereas D and trimming were derived from the DNA. The repertoire holds 150,000 or so clones, with roughly 80% as singletons. Germline V gene lookup returns CDR1 MGHRA and CDR2 YSYEKL. The CDR3 has 15 residues. Trimming at V came to 3 bases and at J to 4 bases, leaving 6 bases not matched to a gene. This clonotype originated in a man in his fifties or sixties with acute or convalescent COVID-19. The chain joins TRBV4-1 to TRBJ2-7, with 10 bases identical to TRBD1. Sequenced material: peripheral blood. The CDR3 DNA follows: TGCGCCAGCAGCCAGTGGGGACAGGGGCCTTACGAGCAGTACTTC. Its translation is CASSQWGQGPYEQYF.